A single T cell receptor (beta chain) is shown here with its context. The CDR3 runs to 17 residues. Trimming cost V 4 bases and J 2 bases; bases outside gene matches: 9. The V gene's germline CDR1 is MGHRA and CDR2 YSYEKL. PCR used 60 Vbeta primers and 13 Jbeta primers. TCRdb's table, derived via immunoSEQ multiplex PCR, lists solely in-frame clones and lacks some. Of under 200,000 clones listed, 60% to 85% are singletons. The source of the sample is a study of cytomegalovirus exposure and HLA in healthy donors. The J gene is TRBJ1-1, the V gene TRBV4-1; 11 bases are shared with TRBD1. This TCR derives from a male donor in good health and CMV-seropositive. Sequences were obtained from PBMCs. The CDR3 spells CASSLRDRGARNTEAFF. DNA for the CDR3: TGCGCCAGCAGCCTCCGGGACAGGGGGGCGAGAAACACTGAAGCTTTCTTT.